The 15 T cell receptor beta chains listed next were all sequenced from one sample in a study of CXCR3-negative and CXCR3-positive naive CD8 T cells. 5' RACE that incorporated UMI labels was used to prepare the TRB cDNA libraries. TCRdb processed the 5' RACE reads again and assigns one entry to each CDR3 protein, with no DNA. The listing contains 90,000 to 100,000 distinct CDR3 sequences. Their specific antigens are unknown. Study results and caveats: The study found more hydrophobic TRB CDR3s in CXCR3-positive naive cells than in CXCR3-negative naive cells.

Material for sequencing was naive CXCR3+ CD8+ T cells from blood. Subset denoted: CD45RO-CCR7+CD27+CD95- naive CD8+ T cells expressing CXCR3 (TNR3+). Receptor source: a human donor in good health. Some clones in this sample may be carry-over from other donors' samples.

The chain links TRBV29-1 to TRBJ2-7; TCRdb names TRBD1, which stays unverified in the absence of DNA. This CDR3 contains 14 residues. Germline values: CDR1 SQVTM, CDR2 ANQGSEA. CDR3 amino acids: CSVVPQDSNYEQYF.

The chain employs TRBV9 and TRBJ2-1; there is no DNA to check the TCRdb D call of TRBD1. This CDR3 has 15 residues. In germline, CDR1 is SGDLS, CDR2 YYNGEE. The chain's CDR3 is CASSARWGPYNEQFF.

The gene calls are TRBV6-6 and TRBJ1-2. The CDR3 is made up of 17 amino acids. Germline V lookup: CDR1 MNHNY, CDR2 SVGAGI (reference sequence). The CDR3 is CASSYELQGLINYGYTF.

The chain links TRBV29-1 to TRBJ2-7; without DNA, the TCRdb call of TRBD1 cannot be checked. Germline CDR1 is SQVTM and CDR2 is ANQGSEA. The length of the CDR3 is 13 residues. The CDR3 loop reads CSVEDGGHPEQYF.

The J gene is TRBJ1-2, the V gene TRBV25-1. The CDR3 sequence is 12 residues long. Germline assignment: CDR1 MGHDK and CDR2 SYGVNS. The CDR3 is CASSDVGPSVTF.

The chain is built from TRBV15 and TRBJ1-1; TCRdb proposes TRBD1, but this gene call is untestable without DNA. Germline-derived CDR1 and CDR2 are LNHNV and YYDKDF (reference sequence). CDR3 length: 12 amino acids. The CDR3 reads CATSEGAFEAFF.

The chain's CDR3 is CASSATRQSQETQYF. V gene TRBV7-8 combines with J gene TRBJ2-5. The CDR3 has 15 residues. Germline CDR1 is SGHVS and CDR2 is FQNEAQ.

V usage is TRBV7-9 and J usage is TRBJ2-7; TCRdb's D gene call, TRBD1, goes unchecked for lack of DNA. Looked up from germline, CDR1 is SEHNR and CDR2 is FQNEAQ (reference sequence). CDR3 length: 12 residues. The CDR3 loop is CASTAQGDEQYF.

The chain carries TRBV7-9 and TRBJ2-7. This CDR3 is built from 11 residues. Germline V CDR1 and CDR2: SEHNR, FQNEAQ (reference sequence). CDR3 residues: CASSSRYEQYF.

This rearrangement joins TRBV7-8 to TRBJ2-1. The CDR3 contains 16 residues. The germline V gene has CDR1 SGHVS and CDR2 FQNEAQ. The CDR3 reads CASSLPDVYSYNEQFF.

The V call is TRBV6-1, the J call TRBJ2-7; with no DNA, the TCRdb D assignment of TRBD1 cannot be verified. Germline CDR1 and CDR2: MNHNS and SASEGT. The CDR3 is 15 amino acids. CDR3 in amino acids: CASSESPGGPYEQYF.

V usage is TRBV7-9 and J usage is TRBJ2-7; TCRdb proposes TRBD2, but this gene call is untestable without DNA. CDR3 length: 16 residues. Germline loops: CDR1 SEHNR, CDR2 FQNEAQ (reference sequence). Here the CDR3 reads CASSSSHSHTNYEQYF.

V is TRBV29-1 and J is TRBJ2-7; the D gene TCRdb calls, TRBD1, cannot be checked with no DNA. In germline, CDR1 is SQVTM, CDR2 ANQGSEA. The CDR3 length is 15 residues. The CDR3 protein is CSVSQTGAQSYEQYF.

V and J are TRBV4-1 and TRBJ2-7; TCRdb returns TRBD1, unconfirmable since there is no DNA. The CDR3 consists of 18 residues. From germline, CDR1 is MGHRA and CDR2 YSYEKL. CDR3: CASSYQESQGDTFYEQYF.

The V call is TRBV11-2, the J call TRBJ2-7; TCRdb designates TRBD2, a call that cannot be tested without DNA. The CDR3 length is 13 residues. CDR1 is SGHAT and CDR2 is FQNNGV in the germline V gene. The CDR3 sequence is CASSFGGGREQYF.